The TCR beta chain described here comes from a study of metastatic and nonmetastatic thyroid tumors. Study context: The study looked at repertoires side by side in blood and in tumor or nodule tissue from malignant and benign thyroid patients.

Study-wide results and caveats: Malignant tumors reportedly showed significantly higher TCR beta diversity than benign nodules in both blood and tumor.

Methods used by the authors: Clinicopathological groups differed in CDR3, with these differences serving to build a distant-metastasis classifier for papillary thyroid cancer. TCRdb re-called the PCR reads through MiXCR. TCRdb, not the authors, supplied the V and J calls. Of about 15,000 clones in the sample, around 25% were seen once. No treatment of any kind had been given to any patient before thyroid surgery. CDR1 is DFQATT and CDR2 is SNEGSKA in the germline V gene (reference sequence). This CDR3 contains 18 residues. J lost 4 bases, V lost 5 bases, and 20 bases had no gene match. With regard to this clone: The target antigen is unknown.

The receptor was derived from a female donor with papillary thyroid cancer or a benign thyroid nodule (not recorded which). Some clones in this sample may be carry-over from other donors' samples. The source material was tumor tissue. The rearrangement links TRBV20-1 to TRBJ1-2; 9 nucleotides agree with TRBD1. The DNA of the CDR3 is TGCAGTGCTCCTCGTAGAACCCGGGACAGGGCTCTTCGCTATGGCTACACCTTC. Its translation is CSAPRRTRDRALRYGYTF.